This T cell receptor (beta chain) was sequenced for a study of CD8+CD57+ T cells in acquired aplastic anemia. Study at large: Quantities of DNA derived from sorted CD4+ and CD8+ cells averaged 3.2 ug.

Study observations and caveats: The study identified twenty-nine CD8+ CDR3 sequences shared by patients and controls. Patients and controls were not found to differ significantly in CD8+ Simpson's diversity.

V was cut by 7 bases and J by 4 bases, with 16 bases left in between. The CDR3 has 14 amino acids. Germline values: CDR1 SNHLY, CDR2 FYNNEI. With regard to this clonotype: What it binds is unknown.

Profiling that covered TCR beta VDJ and CDR3 relied on genomic DNA as its template. TCRdb processed the reads anew with MiXCR; each CDR3 protein has one entry. Of under 200,000 distinct CDR3 sequences in the sample, about two thirds are singletons; the top ten hold 35% to 60%. By flow cytometry, patients selected for sequencing had shown an expansion of CD8+CD57+ cells. The patients, all of them, had severe acquired aplastic anemia. Sequenced input: sorted CD4+, CD8+, or CD8+CD57+ T cells (not recorded which) from PBMCs. This TCR came from a human donor with aplastic anemia. The rearrangement links TRBV2 to TRBJ1-2; D might be TRBD1 (6 bases). The CDR3 sequence: CASTIRGESYGYTF. The DNA for the CDR3 is TGTGCCAGCACCATTAGGGGGGAGAGCTATGGCTACACCTTC.